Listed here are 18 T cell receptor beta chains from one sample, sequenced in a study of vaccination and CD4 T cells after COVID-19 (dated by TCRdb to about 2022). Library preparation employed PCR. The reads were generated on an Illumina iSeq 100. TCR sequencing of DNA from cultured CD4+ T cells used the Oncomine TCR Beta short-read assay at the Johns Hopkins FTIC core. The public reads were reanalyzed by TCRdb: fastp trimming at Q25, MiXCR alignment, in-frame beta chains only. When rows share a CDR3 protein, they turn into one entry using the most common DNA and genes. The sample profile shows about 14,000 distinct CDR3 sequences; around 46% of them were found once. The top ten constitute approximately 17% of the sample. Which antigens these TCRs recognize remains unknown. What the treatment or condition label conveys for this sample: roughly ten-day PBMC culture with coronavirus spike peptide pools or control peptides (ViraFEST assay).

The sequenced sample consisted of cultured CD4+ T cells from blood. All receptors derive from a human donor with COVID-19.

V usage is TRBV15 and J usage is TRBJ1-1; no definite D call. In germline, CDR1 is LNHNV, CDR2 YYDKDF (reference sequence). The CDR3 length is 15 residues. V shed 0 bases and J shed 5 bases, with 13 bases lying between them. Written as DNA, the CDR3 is TGTGCCACCAGCAGAGATTCTCCGAGAAGTACTGAAGCTTTCTTT. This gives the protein CATSRDSPRSTEAFF.

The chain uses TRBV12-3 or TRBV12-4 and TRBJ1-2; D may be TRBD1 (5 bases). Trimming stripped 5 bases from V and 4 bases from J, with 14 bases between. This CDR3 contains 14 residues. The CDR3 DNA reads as TGTGCCAGCAGTCGGGACCGAAACGTCTATGGCTACACCTTC. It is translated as CASSRDRNVYGYTF.

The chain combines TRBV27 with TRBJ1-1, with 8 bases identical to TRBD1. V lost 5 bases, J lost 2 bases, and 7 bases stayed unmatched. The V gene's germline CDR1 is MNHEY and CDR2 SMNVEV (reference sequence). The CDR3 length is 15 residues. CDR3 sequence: CASSHQDRANTEAFF. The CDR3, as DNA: TGTGCCAGCAGTCACCAGGACAGGGCAAACACTGAAGCTTTCTTT.

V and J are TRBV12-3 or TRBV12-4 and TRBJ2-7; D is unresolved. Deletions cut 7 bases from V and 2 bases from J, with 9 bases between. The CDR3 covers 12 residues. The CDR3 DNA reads TGTGCCAGCATGGCTGCTGCCTACGAGCAGTACTTC. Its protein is CASMAAAYEQYF.

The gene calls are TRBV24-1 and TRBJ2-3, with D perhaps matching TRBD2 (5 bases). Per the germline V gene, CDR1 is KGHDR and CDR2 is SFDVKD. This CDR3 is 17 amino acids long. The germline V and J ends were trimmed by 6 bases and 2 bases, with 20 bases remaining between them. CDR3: CATSPPPTITLTDTQYF. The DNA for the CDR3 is TGTGCCACCAGTCCTCCTCCGACTATTACCCTCACAGATACGCAGTATTTT.

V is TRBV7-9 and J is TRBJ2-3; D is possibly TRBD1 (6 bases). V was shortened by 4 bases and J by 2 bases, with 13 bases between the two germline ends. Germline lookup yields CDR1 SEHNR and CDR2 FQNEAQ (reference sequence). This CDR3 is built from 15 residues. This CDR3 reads CASSSGQLNTDTQYF. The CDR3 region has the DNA TGTGCCAGCAGCTCCGGACAGTTAAACACAGATACGCAGTATTTT.

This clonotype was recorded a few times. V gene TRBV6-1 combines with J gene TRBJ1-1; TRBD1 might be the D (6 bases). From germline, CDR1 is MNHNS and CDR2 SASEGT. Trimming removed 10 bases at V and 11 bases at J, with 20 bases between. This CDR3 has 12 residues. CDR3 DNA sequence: TGTGCCACAATAGGGGGGGTCTCGAGTGCTTTCTTT. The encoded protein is CATIGGVSSAFF.

The chain's CDR3 is CASYRRFANTGELFF. For the CDR3, the DNA is TGTGCCAGCTATCGACGGTTCGCGAACACCGGGGAGCTGTTTTTT. The gene calls are TRBV6-1 and TRBJ2-2; D gene ambiguous. With 8 bases removed from V and 0 bases from J, the gap between germline ends came to 13 bases. The CDR3 spans 15 residues. Germline V gene lookup returns CDR1 MNHNS and CDR2 SASEGT.

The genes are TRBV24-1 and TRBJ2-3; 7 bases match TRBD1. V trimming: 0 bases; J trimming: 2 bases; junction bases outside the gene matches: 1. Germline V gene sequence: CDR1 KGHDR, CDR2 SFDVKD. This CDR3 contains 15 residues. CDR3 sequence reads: CATSDLTGDTDTQYF. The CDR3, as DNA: TGTGCCACCAGTGATTTGACAGGGGACACAGATACGCAGTATTTT.

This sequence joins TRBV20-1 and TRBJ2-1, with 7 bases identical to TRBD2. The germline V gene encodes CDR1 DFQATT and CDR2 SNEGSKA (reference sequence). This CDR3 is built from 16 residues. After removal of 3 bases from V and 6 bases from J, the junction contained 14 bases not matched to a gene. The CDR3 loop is CSASPLTGLVSNEQFF. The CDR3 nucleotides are TGCAGTGCTAGCCCCCTTACAGGACTAGTTAGCAATGAGCAGTTCTTC.

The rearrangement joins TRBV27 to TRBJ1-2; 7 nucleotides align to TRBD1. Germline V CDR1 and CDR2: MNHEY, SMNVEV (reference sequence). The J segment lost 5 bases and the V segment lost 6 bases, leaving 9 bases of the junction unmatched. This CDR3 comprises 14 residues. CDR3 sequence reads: CASSKTRGIYGYTF. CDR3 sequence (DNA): TGTGCCAGCAGCAAAACCAGGGGGATTTATGGCTACACCTTC.

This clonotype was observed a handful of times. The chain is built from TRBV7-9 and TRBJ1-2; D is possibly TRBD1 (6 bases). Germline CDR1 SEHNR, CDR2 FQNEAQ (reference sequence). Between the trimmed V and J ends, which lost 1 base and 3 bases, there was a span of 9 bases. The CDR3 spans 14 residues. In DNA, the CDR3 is TGTGCCAGCAGCTTAGTGTCAGGGGACTATGGCTACACCTTC. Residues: CASSLVSGDYGYTF.

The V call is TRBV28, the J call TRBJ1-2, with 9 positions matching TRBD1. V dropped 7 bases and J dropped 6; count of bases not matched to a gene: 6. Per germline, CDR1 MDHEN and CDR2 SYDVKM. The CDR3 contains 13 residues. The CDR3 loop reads CASKIGQGHGYTF. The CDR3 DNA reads TGTGCCAGCAAAATCGGACAGGGGCATGGCTACACCTTC.

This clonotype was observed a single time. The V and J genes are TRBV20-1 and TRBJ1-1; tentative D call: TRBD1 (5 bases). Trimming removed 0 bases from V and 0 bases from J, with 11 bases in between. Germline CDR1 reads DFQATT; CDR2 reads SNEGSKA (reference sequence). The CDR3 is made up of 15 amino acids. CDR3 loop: CSARDSAGMNTEAFF. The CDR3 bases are TGCAGTGCTAGAGATTCGGCAGGGATGAACACTGAAGCTTTCTTT.

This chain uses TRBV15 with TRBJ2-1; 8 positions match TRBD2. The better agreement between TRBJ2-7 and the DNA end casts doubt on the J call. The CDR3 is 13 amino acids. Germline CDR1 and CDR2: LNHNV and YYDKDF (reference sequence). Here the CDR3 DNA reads TGTGCCACCAGAACGGGGGGGGGCAACGAGCAGTACTTC. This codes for CATRTGGGNEQYF.

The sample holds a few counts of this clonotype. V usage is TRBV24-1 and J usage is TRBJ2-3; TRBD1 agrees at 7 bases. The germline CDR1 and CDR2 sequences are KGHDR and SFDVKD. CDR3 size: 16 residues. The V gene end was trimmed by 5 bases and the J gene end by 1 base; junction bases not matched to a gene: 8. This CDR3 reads CATSGGTDRGTDTQYF. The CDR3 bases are TGTGCCACCAGTGGAGGTACCGACAGGGGCACAGATACGCAGTATTTT.

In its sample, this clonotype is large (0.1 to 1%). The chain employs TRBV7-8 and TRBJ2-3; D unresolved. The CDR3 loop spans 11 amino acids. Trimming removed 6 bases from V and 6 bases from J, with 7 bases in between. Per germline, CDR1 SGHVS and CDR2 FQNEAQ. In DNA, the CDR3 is TGTGCCAGCAGTTCCCTGGATACGCAGTATTTT. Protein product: CASSSLDTQYF.

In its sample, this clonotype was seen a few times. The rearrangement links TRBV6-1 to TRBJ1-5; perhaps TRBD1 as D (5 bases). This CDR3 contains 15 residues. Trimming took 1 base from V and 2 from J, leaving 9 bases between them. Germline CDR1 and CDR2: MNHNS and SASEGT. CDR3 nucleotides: TGTGCCAGCAGTGAAGTAAGGGACGGCAATCAGCCCCAGCATTTT. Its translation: CASSEVRDGNQPQHF.